This T cell receptor beta chain was recovered during a study of blood T cell repertoires in COVID-19. Study details: PBMCs, B-cell-depleted T cells, or T cells were the source of the cDNA or gDNA that made up the material.

CDR3 length equals 15 residues. CDR1 MGHRA and CDR2 YSYEKL come from the germline V gene. Trimming cost V 1 base and J 5 bases; bases outside gene matches: 7. In the authors' workflow: Researchers report that nucleated cell counts were estimated from reference gene primer amplification. TCRdb keeps only in-frame clones here, not all; method: immunoSEQ multiplex PCR. Clonal size and the V and J genes are those of that table, whereas D and trimming came from the DNA. The repertoire holds fewer than 120,000 clones, with approximately 82% as singletons. The receptor comes from a woman of 80 years or more with acute or convalescent COVID-19. The sequencing sample was made of peripheral blood. The V gene is TRBV4-1, the J gene TRBJ2-5; TRBD2 aligns across 7 bases. The CDR3 coding sequence is TGCGCCAGCAGCCAAGGCGGCAGCGGGGAGGAGACCCAGTACTTC. Translated: CASSQGGSGEETQYF.